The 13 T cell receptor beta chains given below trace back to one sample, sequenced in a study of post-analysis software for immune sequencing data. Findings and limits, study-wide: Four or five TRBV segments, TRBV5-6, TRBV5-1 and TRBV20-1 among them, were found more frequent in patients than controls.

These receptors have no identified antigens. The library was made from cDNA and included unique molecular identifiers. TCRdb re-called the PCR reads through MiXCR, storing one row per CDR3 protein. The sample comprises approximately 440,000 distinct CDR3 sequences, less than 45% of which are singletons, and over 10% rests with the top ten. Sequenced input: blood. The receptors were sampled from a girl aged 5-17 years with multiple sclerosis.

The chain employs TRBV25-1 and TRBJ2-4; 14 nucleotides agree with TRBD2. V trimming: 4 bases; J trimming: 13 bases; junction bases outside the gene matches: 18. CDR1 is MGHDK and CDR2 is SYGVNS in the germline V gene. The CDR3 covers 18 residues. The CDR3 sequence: CASSGGRLAGGPVWEQYF. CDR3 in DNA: TGTGCCAGCAGTGGCGGCCGACTAGCGGGAGGGCCGGTATGGGAGCAGTACTTC.

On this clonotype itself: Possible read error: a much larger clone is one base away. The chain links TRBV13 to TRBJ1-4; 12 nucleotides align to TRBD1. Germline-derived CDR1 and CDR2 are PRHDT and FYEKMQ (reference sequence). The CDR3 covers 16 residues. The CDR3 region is CAGSFGTGGADEKLFF. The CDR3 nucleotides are TGTGCCGGCAGCTTCGGGACAGGGGGCGCGGATGAAAAACTGTTTTTT.

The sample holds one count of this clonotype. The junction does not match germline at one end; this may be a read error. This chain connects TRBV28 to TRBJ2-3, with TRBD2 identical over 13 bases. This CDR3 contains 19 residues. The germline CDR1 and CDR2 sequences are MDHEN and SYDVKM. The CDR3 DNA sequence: TGTGCCATCAGTTTATCCCTTAGGACTAGCGGGAGTCTGACAGATACGCAGTATTTT. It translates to CAISLSLRTSGSLTDTQYF.

This CDR3 reads CGALGQGDYEQYF. The CDR3 DNA reads as TGCGGCGCCCTGGGGCAGGGGGACTACGAGCAGTACTTC. The gene calls are TRBV20-1 and TRBJ2-7; TRBD1 aligns across 7 bases. CDR3 length: 13 amino acids. Germline CDR1 reads DFQATT; CDR2 reads SNEGSKA (reference sequence).

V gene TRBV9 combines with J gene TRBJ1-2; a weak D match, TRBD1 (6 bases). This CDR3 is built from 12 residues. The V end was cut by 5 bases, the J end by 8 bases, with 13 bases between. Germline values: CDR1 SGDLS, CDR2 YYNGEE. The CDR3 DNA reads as TGTGCCAGCAGTGCAGGGGTGAAAGGCTACACCTTC. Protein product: CASSAGVKGYTF.

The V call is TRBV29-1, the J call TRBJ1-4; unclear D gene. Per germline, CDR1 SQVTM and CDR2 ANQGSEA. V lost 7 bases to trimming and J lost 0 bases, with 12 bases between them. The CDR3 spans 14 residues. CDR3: CSALFGTTNEKLFF. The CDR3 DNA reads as TGCAGCGCATTATTCGGGACAACTAATGAAAAACTGTTTTTT.

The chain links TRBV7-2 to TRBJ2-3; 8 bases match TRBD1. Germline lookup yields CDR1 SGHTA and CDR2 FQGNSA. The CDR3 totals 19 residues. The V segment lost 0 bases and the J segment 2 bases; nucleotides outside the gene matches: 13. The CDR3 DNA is TGTGCCAGCAGCTTAGCGAGGACAGGGTTGTCGGGGATCACAGATACGCAGTATTTT. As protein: CASSLARTGLSGITDTQYF.

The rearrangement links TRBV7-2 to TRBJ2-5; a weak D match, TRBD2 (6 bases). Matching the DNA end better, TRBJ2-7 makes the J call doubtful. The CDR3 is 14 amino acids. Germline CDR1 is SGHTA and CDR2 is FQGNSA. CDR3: CASSSTTRIHEQYF. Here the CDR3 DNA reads TGTGCCAGCAGCTCTACGACTAGAATACACGAGCAGTACTTC.

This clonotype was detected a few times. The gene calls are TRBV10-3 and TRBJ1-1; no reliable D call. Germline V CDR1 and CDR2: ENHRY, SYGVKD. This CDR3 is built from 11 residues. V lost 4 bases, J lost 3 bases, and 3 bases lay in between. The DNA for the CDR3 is TGTGCCATCAGTGCGGACACTGAAGCTTTCTTT. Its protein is CAISADTEAFF.

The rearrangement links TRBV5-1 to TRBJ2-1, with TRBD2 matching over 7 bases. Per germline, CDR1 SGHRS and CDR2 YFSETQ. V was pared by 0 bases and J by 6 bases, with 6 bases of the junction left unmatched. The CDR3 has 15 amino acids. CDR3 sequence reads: CASSLGLAIGNEQFF. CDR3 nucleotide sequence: TGCGCCAGCAGCTTGGGACTAGCAATTGGCAATGAGCAGTTCTTC.

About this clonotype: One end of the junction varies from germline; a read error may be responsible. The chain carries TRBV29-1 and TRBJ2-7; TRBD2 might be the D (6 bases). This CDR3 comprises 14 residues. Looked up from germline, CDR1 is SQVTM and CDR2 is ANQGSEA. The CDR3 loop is CSVGLQGGSYKQYF. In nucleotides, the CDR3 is TGCAGCGTTGGGCTCCAGGGAGGCTCCTACAAGCAGTACTTC.

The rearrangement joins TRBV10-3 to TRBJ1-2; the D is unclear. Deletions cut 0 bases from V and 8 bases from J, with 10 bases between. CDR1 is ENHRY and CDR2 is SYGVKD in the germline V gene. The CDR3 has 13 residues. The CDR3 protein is CAISESEEPGYTF. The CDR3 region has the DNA TGTGCCATCAGTGAGTCCGAGGAACCGGGCTACACCTTC.

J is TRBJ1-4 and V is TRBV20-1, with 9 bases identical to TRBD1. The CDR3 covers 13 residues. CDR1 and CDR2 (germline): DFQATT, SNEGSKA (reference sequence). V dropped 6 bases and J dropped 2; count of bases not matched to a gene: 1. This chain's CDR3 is CSATGGTNEKLFF. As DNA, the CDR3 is TGCAGTGCAACAGGGGGCACTAATGAAAAACTGTTTTTT.